The next 17 T cell receptor beta chains were all read from a single sample in a study of blood T cell repertoires in COVID-19. Some clones are missing from TCRdb's copy, which holds only in-frame ones; the method was immunoSEQ multiplex PCR. The table shows over 55,000 clones, with about 90% occurring only once. The sample comprised peripheral blood. The receptors shown here come from a man aged 55-75 years with acute or convalescent COVID-19.

The DNA for the CDR3 is TGTGCCAGCAGCCCACGGACAGGGGGCACTGAAGCTTTCTTT. This translates into CASSPRTGGTEAFF. V gene TRBV11-3 combines with J gene TRBJ1-1, with 10 positions matching TRBD1. This CDR3 contains 14 residues. Germline V gene data show CDR1 as SGHNT and CDR2 as YENEEA. J gave up 4 bases and V 5 bases, and 4 bases lay outside the gene matches.

J is TRBJ2-7 and V is TRBV21-1; the D segment call TRBD2 is taken from the table without a DNA check. TRBV21-1 is shown as a pseudogene. This CDR3 comprises 15 residues. The CDR3 DNA reads TGTGCCAGCAGCAAAGGTGCGGGAGGGAAGTACGAGCAGTACTTC. As protein: CASSKGAGGKYEQYF.

The chain combines TRBV9 with TRBJ1-5, with D unresolved. Germline V CDR1 and CDR2: SGDLS, YYNGEE. The CDR3 length is 13 residues. V lost 0 bases, J lost 4 bases, and 5 bases lay in between. This CDR3 is CASSVDRNQPQHF. The DNA of the CDR3 is TGTGCCAGCAGCGTAGATCGGAATCAGCCCCAGCATTTT.

This chain links TRBV21-1 with TRBJ1-6. TRBV21-1 is flagged as a pseudogene. The length of the CDR3 is 16 residues. The CDR3 reads CASSKEGGVRDSPLHF. The DNA of the CDR3 is TGTGCCAGCAGCAAAGAGGGGGGGGTTAGGGATTCACCCCTCCACTTT.

V gene TRBV27 combines with J gene TRBJ1-1, with D possibly TRBD1 on 6 matching bases. Germline V lookup: CDR1 MNHEY, CDR2 SMNVEV (reference sequence). The V end was cut by 4 bases, the J end by 7 bases, with 13 bases between. The CDR3 length is 13 residues. CDR3 in amino acids: CASSSGGADEAFF. The CDR3, as DNA: TGTGCCAGCAGTTCGGGGGGCGCAGATGAAGCTTTCTTT.

The chain joins TRBV6-5 to TRBJ1-4, with D uncertain. Germline V gene lookup returns CDR1 MNHEY and CDR2 SVGAGI. The CDR3 has 16 residues. Trimming removed 3 bases from V and 0 bases from J, with 11 bases in between. This CDR3 reads CASSYRGPATNEKLFF. CDR3 in DNA: TGTGCCAGCAGTTATCGAGGGCCGGCAACTAATGAAAAACTGTTTTTT.

The chain's CDR3 is CAISDRGAKNIQYF. The CDR3, as DNA: TGTGCCATCAGTGATCGGGGGGCCAAAAACATTCAGTACTTC. This rearrangement joins TRBV10-3 to TRBJ2-4, with D perhaps TRBD2 (6 bases). Trimming took off 3 bases at V and 1 base at J, with 7 bases between the two ends. Germline values: CDR1 ENHRY, CDR2 SYGVKD. CDR3 size: 14 residues.

This clone was detected once. CDR3 nucleotides: TGTGCCAGCAGCCGTTCCGGGACAGGGGACTATGAAAAACTGTTTTTT. Protein sequence: CASSRSGTGDYEKLFF. V is TRBV28 and J is TRBJ1-4, with TRBD1 matching 10 bases. Germline CDR1 is MDHEN and CDR2 is SYDVKM. The CDR3 is 16 residues long. V was pared by 6 bases and J by 6 bases, with 10 bases of the junction left unmatched.

The rearrangement uses TRBV27 and TRBJ2-5; a weak D match, TRBD2 (6 bases). Germline lookup yields CDR1 MNHEY and CDR2 SMNVEV (reference sequence). V was pared by 5 bases and J by 7 bases, with 11 bases between. The CDR3 loop spans 12 amino acids. This CDR3 reads CASSRLEGTQYF. CDR3 in DNA: TGTGCCAGCAGTAGACTAGAAGGGACCCAGTACTTC.

The chain links TRBV5-1 to TRBJ2-1; the D gene is possibly TRBD1 (7 bases). This CDR3 has 13 residues. Germline assignment: CDR1 SGHRS and CDR2 YFSETQ. Trimming took off 3 bases at V and 7 bases at J, with 11 bases between the two ends. The CDR3 DNA reads as TGCGCCAGCAGCTGGGGGGACAGAAATGAGCAGTTCTTC. Its protein is CASSWGDRNEQFF.

The chain is built from TRBV11-3 and TRBJ2-5, with 9 bases aligning to TRBD2. The CDR3 is made up of 15 amino acids. Trimming removed 5 bases from V and 5 bases from J; junction bases left unmatched: 9. Germline CDR1 reads SGHNT; CDR2 reads YENEEA. This CDR3 is CASSTRLAARETQYF. As DNA, the CDR3 is TGTGCCAGCAGCACCCGACTAGCGGCCCGGGAGACCCAGTACTTC.

The chain joins TRBV13 to TRBJ1-1, with D perhaps matching TRBD1 (5 bases). Between the trimmed V and J ends, which lost 5 bases and 1 base, there was a span of 14 bases. CDR3 length equals 15 residues. CDR1 and CDR2 (germline): PRHDT, FYEKMQ (reference sequence). CDR3 sequence reads: CASSRGQRPNTEAFF. The CDR3 region has the DNA TGTGCCAGCAGCAGGGGCCAGAGACCGAACACTGAAGCTTTCTTT.

This chain connects TRBV3-1 (or the pseudogene TRBV3-2) to TRBJ2-1; 7 nucleotides match TRBD1. Germline trimming cut 4 bases from V and 8 bases from J; bases unmatched to any gene: 8. The CDR3 sequence is 14 residues long. The germline V gene encodes CDR1 LGHDT and CDR2 YNNKEL (reference sequence). CDR3 sequence reads: CASSPLRGKDEQFF. The CDR3 DNA follows: TGTGCCAGCAGCCCTCTCAGGGGGAAGGATGAGCAGTTCTTC.

This clone was observed once. Here the CDR3 reads CASSLVGGANTGELFF. CDR3 nucleotide sequence: TGTGCCAGCAGCTTAGTAGGGGGCGCGAACACCGGGGAGCTGTTTTTT. V usage is TRBV7-2 and J usage is TRBJ2-2; 7 bases match TRBD1. In germline, CDR1 is SGHTA, CDR2 FQGNSA. The CDR3 is made up of 16 amino acids. Unmatched junction bases numbered 2, after V lost 1 base and J lost 0 bases.

The rearrangement joins TRBV7-9 to TRBJ2-7; 8 nucleotides line up with TRBD2. V gave up 5 bases and J gave up 1 base; unmatched junction bases: 4. Germline lookup yields CDR1 SEHNR and CDR2 FQNEAQ (reference sequence). This CDR3 region has 14 residues. The DNA of the CDR3 is TGTGCCAGCAGCCCTCCGGGAGGGTCCTACGAGCAGTACTTC. Its translation is CASSPPGGSYEQYF. The whole variable domain, filled in from reference TRBV7-9 and TRBJ2-7, reads DTGVSQNPRHKITKRGQNVTFRCDPISEHNRLYWYRQTLGQGPEFLTYFQNEAQLEKSRLLSDRFSAERPKGSFSTLEIQRTEQGDSAMYLCASSPPGGSYEQYFGPGTRLTVT.

The rearrangement uses TRBV29-1 and TRBJ1-2; D is unresolved. Germline V lookup: CDR1 SQVTM, CDR2 ANQGSEA. V shed 3 bases and J shed 3 bases, with 11 bases lying between them. This CDR3 is 13 amino acids long. CDR3 nucleotide sequence: TGCAGCGTTGAGAGACTGGCAGACTATGGCTACACCTTC. Protein sequence: CSVERLADYGYTF.

This clone occurred once. The genes are TRBV7-8 and TRBJ1-1; tentative D call: TRBD1 (5 bases). The germline V gene encodes CDR1 SGHVS and CDR2 FQNEAQ. V was cut by 6 bases and J by 1 base, with 18 bases left in between. The CDR3 contains 16 residues. The DNA of the CDR3 is TGTGCCAGCAGTTTTAGGGAAGGTCAGGGGAACACTGAAGCTTTCTTT. Its translation is CASSFREGQGNTEAFF. Drawing the rest from reference TRBV7-8 and TRBJ1-1, the complete variable domain is GAGVSQSPRYKVAKRGQDVALRCDPISGHVSLFWYQQALGQGPEFLTYFQNEAQLDKSGLPSDRFFAERPEGSVSTLKIQRTQQEDSAVYLCASSFREGQGNTEAFFGQGTRLTVV.